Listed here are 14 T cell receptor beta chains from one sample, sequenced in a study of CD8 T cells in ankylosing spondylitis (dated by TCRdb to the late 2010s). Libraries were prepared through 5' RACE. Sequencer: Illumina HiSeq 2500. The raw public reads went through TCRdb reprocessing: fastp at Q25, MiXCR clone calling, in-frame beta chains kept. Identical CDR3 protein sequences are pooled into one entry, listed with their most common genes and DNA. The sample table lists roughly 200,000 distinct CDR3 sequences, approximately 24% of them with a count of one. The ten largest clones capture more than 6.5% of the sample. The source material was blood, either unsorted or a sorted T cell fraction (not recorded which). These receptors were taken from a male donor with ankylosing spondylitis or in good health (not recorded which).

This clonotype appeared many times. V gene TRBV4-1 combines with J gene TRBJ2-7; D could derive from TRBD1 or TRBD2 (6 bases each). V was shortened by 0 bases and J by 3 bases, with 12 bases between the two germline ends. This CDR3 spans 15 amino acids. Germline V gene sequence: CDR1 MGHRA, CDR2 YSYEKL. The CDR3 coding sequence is TGCGCCAGCAGCCAAGAAGGGGGACTGGGCTACGAGCAGTACTTC. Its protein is CASSQEGGLGYEQYF.

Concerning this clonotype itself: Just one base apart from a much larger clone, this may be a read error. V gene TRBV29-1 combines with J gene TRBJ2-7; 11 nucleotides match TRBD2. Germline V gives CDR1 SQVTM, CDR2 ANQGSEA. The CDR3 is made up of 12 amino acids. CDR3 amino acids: CGVGLAGYEQYF. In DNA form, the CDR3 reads TGCGGCGTTGGACTAGCGGGCTACGAGCAGTACTTC.

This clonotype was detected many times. The CDR3 DNA is TGCGCCAGCAGCCAAGAAAGCGGGAGGGCGGGGGCCTACAATGAGCAGTTCTTC. Protein sequence: CASSQESGRAGAYNEQFF. This chain uses TRBV4-1 with TRBJ2-1, with 10 positions matching TRBD2. Per the germline V gene, CDR1 is MGHRA and CDR2 is YSYEKL. CDR3 length: 18 residues. Trimming removed 0 bases from V and 2 bases from J; junction bases left unmatched: 7.

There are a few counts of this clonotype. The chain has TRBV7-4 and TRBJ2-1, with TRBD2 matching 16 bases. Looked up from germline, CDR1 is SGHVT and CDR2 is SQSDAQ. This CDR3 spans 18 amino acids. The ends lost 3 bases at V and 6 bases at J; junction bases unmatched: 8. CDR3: CASSFLGTSGRALNEQFF. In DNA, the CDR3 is TGTGCCAGCAGCTTCCTGGGGACTAGCGGGAGGGCCCTCAATGAGCAGTTCTTC.

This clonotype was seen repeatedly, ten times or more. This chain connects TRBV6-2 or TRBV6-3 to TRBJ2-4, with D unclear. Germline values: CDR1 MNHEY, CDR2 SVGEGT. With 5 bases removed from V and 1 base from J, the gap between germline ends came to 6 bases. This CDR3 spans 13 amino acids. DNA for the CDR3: TGTGCCAGCAGTCCCCTGGCCAAAAACATTCAGTACTTC. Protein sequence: CASSPLAKNIQYF.

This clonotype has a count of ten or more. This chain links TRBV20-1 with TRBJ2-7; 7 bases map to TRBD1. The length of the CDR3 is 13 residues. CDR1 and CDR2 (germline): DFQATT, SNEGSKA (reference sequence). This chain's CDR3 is CSACRQGSYEQYF. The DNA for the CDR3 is TGCAGCGCATGCCGACAGGGCTCCTACGAGCAGTACTTC.

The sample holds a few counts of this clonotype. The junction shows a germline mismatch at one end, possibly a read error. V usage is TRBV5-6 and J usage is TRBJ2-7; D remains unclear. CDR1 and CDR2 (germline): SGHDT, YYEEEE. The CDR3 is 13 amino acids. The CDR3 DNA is TGTGCCAGCAGCCTTGATGAGGCAGGATCCTCTAATTTC. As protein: CASSLDEAGSSNF.

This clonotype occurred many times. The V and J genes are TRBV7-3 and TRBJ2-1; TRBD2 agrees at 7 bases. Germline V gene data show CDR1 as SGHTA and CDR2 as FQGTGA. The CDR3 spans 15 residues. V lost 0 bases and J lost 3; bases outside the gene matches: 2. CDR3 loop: CASSLTGGVYNEQFF. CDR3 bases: TGTGCCAGCAGCTTAACTGGGGGGGTCTACAATGAGCAGTTCTTC. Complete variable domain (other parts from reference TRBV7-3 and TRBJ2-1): GAGVSQTPSNKVTEKGKYVELRCDPISGHTALYWYRQSLGQGPEFLIYFQGTGAADDSGLPNDRFFAVRPEGSVSTLKIQRTERGDSAVYLCASSLTGGVYNEQFFGPGTRLTVL.

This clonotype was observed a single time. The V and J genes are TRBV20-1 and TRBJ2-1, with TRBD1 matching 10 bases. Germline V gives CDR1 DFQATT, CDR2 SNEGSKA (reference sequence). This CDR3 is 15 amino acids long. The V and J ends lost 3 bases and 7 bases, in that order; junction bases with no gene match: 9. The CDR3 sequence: CSASPRDRGRNEQFF. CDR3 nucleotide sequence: TGCAGTGCTAGCCCCCGGGACAGGGGCAGAAATGAGCAGTTCTTC.

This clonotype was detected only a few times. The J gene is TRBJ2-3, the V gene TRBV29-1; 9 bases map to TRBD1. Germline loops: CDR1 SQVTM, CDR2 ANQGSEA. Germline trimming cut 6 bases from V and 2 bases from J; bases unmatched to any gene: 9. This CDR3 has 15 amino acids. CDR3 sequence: CSVGNRGRVTDTQYF. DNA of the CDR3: TGCAGCGTCGGGAACAGGGGGCGCGTCACAGATACGCAGTATTTT.

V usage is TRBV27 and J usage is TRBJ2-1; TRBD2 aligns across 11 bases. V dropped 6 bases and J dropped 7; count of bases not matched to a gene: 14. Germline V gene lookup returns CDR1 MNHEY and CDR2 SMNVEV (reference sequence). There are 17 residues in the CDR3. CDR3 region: CASSPYLLAGGMNEQFF. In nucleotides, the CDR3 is TGTGCCAGCAGCCCTTATCTCCTAGCGGGAGGTATGAATGAGCAGTTCTTC.

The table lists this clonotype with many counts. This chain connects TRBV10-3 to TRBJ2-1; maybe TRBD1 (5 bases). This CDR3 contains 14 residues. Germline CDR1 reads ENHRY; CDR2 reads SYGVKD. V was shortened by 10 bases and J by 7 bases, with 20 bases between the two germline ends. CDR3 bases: TGTGCCACCTTTCCCGGGCCAAGGGGAAATGAGCAGTTCTTC. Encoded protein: CATFPGPRGNEQFF.

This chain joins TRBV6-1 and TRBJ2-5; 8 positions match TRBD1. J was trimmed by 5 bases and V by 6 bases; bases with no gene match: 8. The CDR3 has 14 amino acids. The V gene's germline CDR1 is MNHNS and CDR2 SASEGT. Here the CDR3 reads CASRGTGLGETQYF. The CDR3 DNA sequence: TGTGCCAGCAGAGGGACAGGACTTGGGGAGACCCAGTACTTC.

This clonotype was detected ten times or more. The CDR3 DNA follows: TGTGCCAGCACCGGCGGACAGGGAACCGGGGAGCTGTTTTTT. Translation: CASTGGQGTGELFF. The rearrangement links TRBV7-6 to TRBJ2-2, with TRBD1 matching over 8 bases. Trimming cost V 7 bases and J 5 bases; bases outside gene matches: 6. Germline CDR1 SGHVS, CDR2 FNYEAQ. CDR3 length equals 14 residues.